Following are 6 T cell receptor beta chains from one sample sequenced in a study of beta chain features in type 1 diabetes. Overall study findings and caveats: Shortening that was moderate but significant affected the TCRB CDR3s of Type 1 diabetes patients in all four CD4+ subsets.

Expressed TCRB transcripts were sequenced, since all the RNA that had been isolated was reverse transcribed. Sequencing used immunoSEQ multiplex PCR; TCRdb keeps in-frame clones, though not all of them. The sample records around 340,000 clones, about a tenth being singletons. The antigens these receptors bind are not known. The sequenced sample consisted of central memory CD4+ T cells from blood. The source of these receptors is a man aged 25 to 40 with type 1 diabetes.

This clone was counted between two and nine times. This chain joins TRBV5-6 and TRBJ2-5; tentative D call: TRBD2 (5 bases). The better agreement between TRBJ2-7 and the DNA end casts doubt on the J call. The CDR3 length is 14 residues. Germline lookup yields CDR1 SGHDT and CDR2 YYEEEE. The CDR3 DNA follows: TGTGCCAGCAGCTTCGGTTTTCGGGGCTACGAGCAGTACTTC. Protein: CASSFGFRGYEQYF.

This clone was counted only a few times. This chain joins TRBV18 and TRBJ2-3; D is undetermined. Germline CDR1 reads KGHSH; CDR2 reads LQKENI. This CDR3 comprises 12 residues. Trimming shortened V by 2 bases and J by 2 bases, and 2 bases separated the two germline ends. The CDR3 loop is CASSPNTDTQYF. The CDR3 nucleotides are TGTGCCAGCTCACCAAACACAGATACGCAGTATTTT.

The chain combines TRBV9 with TRBJ1-1, with 8 bases lining up with TRBD1. Germline CDR1 reads SGDLS; CDR2 reads YYNGEE. The CDR3 is 15 amino acids. Trimming cost V 5 bases and J 5 bases; bases outside gene matches: 11. CDR3 sequence (DNA): TGTGCCAGCAGAGAAAAAGGACAGGGCCTAACTGAAGCTTTCTTT. Protein: CASREKGQGLTEAFF. Supplemented by reference TRBV9 and TRBJ1-1, the full variable domain reads DSGVTQTPKHLITATGQRVTLRCSPRSGDLSVYWYQQSLDQGLQFLIQYYNGEERAKGNILERFSAQQFPDLHSELNLSSLELGDSALYFCASREKGQGLTEAFFGQGTRLTVV.

This chain joins TRBV28 and TRBJ2-4, with a tentative D call TRBD2 (5 bases). CDR3 size: 13 residues. The germline V and J ends were trimmed by 10 bases and 2 bases, with 12 bases remaining between them. Germline-derived CDR1 and CDR2 are MDHEN and SYDVKM. CDR3 in DNA: TGTGCCACTAACCCGGGGACCAAAAACATTCAGTACTTC. Its protein product is CATNPGTKNIQYF.

This clone was observed a few times. The V gene is TRBV30, the J gene TRBJ2-3, with no clear D. CDR1 and CDR2 from the germline V gene are GTSNPN and SVGIG (reference sequence). Trimming stripped 3 bases from V and 1 base from J, with 14 bases between. The CDR3 covers 15 residues. CDR3 in amino acids: CAWSEGHRGTDTQYF. The CDR3 bases are TGTGCCTGGAGCGAAGGTCACCGTGGCACAGATACGCAGTATTTT.

The gene calls are TRBV9 and TRBJ2-1, with TRBD1 matching 8 bases. The germline V gene encodes CDR1 SGDLS and CDR2 YYNGEE. Trimming took 0 bases from V and 7 from J; bases not matched to a gene: 6. This CDR3 is built from 15 residues. The CDR3 loop reads CASSVGTGFVNEQFF. The CDR3, as DNA: TGTGCCAGCAGCGTAGGGACAGGGTTTGTAAATGAGCAGTTCTTC.